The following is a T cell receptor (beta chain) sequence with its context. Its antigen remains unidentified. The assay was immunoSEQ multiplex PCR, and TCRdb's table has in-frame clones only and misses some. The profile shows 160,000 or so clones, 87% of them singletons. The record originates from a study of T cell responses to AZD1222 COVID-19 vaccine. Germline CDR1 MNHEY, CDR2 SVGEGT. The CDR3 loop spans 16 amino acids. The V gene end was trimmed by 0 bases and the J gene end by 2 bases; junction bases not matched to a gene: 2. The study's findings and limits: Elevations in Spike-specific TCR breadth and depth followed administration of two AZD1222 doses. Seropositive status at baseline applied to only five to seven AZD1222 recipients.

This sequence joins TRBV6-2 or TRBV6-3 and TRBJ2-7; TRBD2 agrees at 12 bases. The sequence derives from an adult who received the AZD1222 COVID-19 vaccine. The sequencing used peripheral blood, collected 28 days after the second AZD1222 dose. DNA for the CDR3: TGTGCCAGCAGTTACTCGACTAGCGGGAGCCCCTACGAGCAGTACTTC. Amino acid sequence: CASSYSTSGSPYEQYF.